A selection of T cell receptor beta chains follows, all from one sample in a study of blood T cell repertoires in COVID-19. Repertoires were generated with immunoSEQ multiplex PCR, while TCRdb's copy carries only in-frame clones and drops some. This table holds around 60,000 clones, around 77% found once. The sample consisted of peripheral blood. Receptors were obtained from a man at least 80 years old with active or convalescent COVID-19. Both conserved end residues are part of each CDR3. Fields, in order: clone size, D gene, V gene, J gene, CDR3 DNA, CDR3 protein. A D gene is named only where the DNA matches it firmly. Clone size is not always given. Where it is, it says once, few, many or a class for expanded clones.

abundance: NA; d_gene: NA; v_gene: TRBV29-1; j_gene: TRBJ2-7; CDR3nt: TGCAGCATACGAAGGGGGTCCTACGAGCAGTACTTC; CDR3aa: CSIRRGSYEQYF
abundance: NA; d_gene: TRBD2; v_gene: TRBV10-3; j_gene: TRBJ2-3; CDR3nt: TGTGCCATCAGTCGATTAGCGGGAGAAGATACGCAGTATTTT; CDR3aa: CAISRLAGEDTQYF
abundance: NA; d_gene: TRBD1; v_gene: TRBV7-9; j_gene: TRBJ2-7; CDR3nt: TGTGCCAGCAGCTTACAGGGGGCGAACAGCGAGCAGTACTTC; CDR3aa: CASSLQGANSEQYF
abundance: once; d_gene: NA; v_gene: TRBV7-2; j_gene: TRBJ1-2; CDR3nt: TGTGCCAGCAGCTTAGTTGGCACTAACTATGGCTACACCTTC; CDR3aa: CASSLVGTNYGYTF
abundance: once; d_gene: NA; v_gene: TRBV5-4; j_gene: TRBJ2-1; CDR3nt: TGTGCCAGCAGCCAATCGATAGGGGTTGAGCAGTTCTTC; CDR3aa: CASSQSIGVEQFF
abundance: NA; d_gene: NA; v_gene: TRBV18; j_gene: TRBJ1-3; CDR3nt: TGTGCCAGCTCACGGCGGAAAGACAGTTCTGGAAACACCATATATTTT; CDR3aa: CASSRRKDSSGNTIYF
abundance: once; d_gene: NA; v_gene: TRBV4-2; j_gene: TRBJ2-5; CDR3nt: TGTGCCAGCAGTCTATATACAGCTGAAGAGACCCAGTACTTC; CDR3aa: CASSLYTAEETQYF
abundance: NA; d_gene: NA; v_gene: TRBV5-1; j_gene: TRBJ1-4; CDR3nt: TGCGCCAGCAGTACCGACAGTACGGGTGAAAAACTGTTTTTT; CDR3aa: CASSTDSTGEKLFF
abundance: NA; d_gene: TRBD1; v_gene: TRBV18; j_gene: TRBJ1-6; CDR3nt: TGTGCCAGCTCACCCAGCTCTGGGACAGCCGATTCACCCCTCCACTTT; CDR3aa: CASSPSSGTADSPLHF
abundance: NA; d_gene: TRBD2; v_gene: TRBV7-3; j_gene: TRBJ2-3; CDR3nt: TGTGCCAGCAGCTTGACTAGCGGGGGCACAGATACGCAGTATTTT; CDR3aa: CASSLTSGGTDTQYF
abundance: few; d_gene: TRBD1; v_gene: TRBV7-9; j_gene: TRBJ1-4; CDR3nt: TGTGCCAGCAGCTTAGGGGATAACAGGGGAAAACTGTTTTTT; CDR3aa: CASSLGDNRGKLFF
abundance: NA; d_gene: TRBD2; v_gene: TRBV28; j_gene: TRBJ2-3; CDR3nt: TGTGCCAGCAACTCCGGACTAGCGGGAGGGCGAGGCATAACAGATACGCAGTATTTT; CDR3aa: CASNSGLAGGRGITDTQYF
abundance: NA; d_gene: TRBD2; v_gene: TRBV2; j_gene: TRBJ2-1; CDR3nt: TGTGCCAGCAGTGACCAGCGGGGGTTACCCAATGAGCAGTTCTTC; CDR3aa: CASSDQRGLPNEQFF
abundance: once; d_gene: NA; v_gene: TRBV25-1; j_gene: TRBJ1-5; CDR3nt: TGTGCCAGCAGTGGGGCAGGCCCTCGTCCCCAGCATTTT; CDR3aa: CASSGAGPRPQHF
abundance: NA; d_gene: NA; v_gene: TRBV5-8; j_gene: TRBJ1-5; CDR3nt: TGTGCCAGCAGCTCACCCGGGACACCCTTCCCCCAGCATTTT; CDR3aa: CASSSPGTPFPQHF
abundance: NA; d_gene: NA; v_gene: TRBV9; j_gene: TRBJ1-5; CDR3nt: TGTGCCAGCAGCGTAGCTGTCAGGGGTTGCAATCAGCCCCAGCATTTT; CDR3aa: CASSVAVRGCNQPQHF
abundance: few; d_gene: NA; v_gene: TRBV5-1; j_gene: TRBJ1-4; CDR3nt: TGCGCCAGCAGTCTAAGTCGAGGTGGGAATGAAAAACTGTTTTTT; CDR3aa: CASSLSRGGNEKLFF
abundance: NA; d_gene: NA; v_gene: TRBV30; j_gene: TRBJ2-3; CDR3nt: TGTGCCTGGGGCAGGGAATCAGATACGCAGTATTTT; CDR3aa: CAWGRESDTQYF
abundance: NA; d_gene: TRBD2; v_gene: TRBV28; j_gene: TRBJ2-1; CDR3nt: TGTGCCAGCAGTTTAGGGCTAGCGGGAGCGGAGCAGTTCTTC; CDR3aa: CASSLGLAGAEQFF
abundance: NA; d_gene: NA; v_gene: TRBV10-3; j_gene: TRBJ2-3; CDR3nt: TGTGCCATCAGTGAGTTGGACTACACAGATACGCAGTATTTT; CDR3aa: CAISELDYTDTQYF
abundance: NA; d_gene: NA; v_gene: TRBV7-6; j_gene: TRBJ2-1; CDR3nt: TGTGCCAGCAGCTTAGAGCGTTACAATGAGCAGTTCTTC; CDR3aa: CASSLERYNEQFF
abundance: NA; d_gene: NA; v_gene: TRBV2; j_gene: TRBJ2-3; CDR3nt: TGTGCCAGCCTACAGGTTTCTCTAGGCACAGATACGCAGTATTTT; CDR3aa: CASLQVSLGTDTQYF
abundance: NA; d_gene: NA; v_gene: TRBV29-1; j_gene: TRBJ2-7; CDR3nt: TGCAGCGTTGGGCAGGGCGTCTCCTACGAGCAGTACTTC; CDR3aa: CSVGQGVSYEQYF
abundance: NA; d_gene: NA; v_gene: TRBV15; j_gene: TRBJ1-5; CDR3nt: TGTGCCACCAGCCCTATTGGACGGGGAGATCAGCCCCAGCATTTT; CDR3aa: CATSPIGRGDQPQHF
abundance: NA; d_gene: NA; v_gene: TRBV29-1; j_gene: TRBJ1-4; CDR3nt: TGCAGCGTTGCTAACAGTAATGAAAAACTGTTTTTT; CDR3aa: CSVANSNEKLFF
abundance: NA; d_gene: TRBD1; v_gene: TRBV5-1; j_gene: TRBJ2-3; CDR3nt: TGCGCCAGCAGCCAGGGGGCGGGAGATACGCAGTATTTT; CDR3aa: CASSQGAGDTQYF
abundance: NA; d_gene: NA; v_gene: TRBV6-2/TRBV6-3; j_gene: TRBJ2-5; CDR3nt: TGTGCCAGCAGCCCTACCAATCTCGGGACCCAGTACTTC; CDR3aa: CASSPTNLGTQYF
abundance: NA; d_gene: NA; v_gene: TRBV3-1/TRBV3-2; j_gene: TRBJ1-1; CDR3nt: TGTGCCAGCAGCCAATGGGGGGGCCCTATGAACACTGAAGCTTTCTTT; CDR3aa: CASSQWGGPMNTEAFF
abundance: NA; d_gene: NA; v_gene: TRBV9; j_gene: TRBJ2-1; CDR3nt: TGTGCCAGCAGCGTAGGGGGCGGCTACAATGAGCAGTTCTTC; CDR3aa: CASSVGGGYNEQFF